Listed below are T cell receptor beta chains from one sample, sequenced in a study of T-cell reconstitution after alpha-beta-depleted transplantation in children. TCRdb fed the PCR reads into MiXCR, producing one record per CDR3 protein. The table records about 500,000 distinct CDR3 sequences, 11% of them present only once. Sequencing used PBMCs, mostly from graft donor cells, obtained 180 days after TCRalphabeta/CD19-depleted stem cell transplant. The receptors were gathered from a female patient between 2 and 15 years old who had a stem cell transplant for aplastic anemia, so the T cells may come from the graft donor. Each CDR3 is given with its conserved first and last residue. The D gene is left open where the match is weak. Rows may omit the clone size; those that give it use once, few, many or a size class.

j_call | cdr3_length | d_call | v_call | clone_size | cdr3_nt | cdr3_aa
TRBJ1-6 | 15 | - | TRBV12-3/TRBV12-4 | few | TGTGCCAGCAGTTTGGAAAGGTTTTATAATTCACCCCTCCACTTT | CASSLERFYNSPLHF
TRBJ2-5 | 16 | - | TRBV10-3 | few | TGTGCCATCAGTGAATATATCGACAGGGAGGAAGAGACCCAGTACTTC | CAISEYIDREEETQYF
TRBJ2-1 | 16 | TRBD2 | TRBV7-2 | - | TGTGCCAGCAGCTTAGTTCCTAGCGGGAGTAACAATGAGCAGTTCTTC | CASSLVPSGSNNEQFF
TRBJ2-4 | 15 | - | TRBV13 | few | TGTGCCAGGAACGCCAGGGGGGAGAGCAAAAACATTCAGTACTTC | CARNARGESKNIQYF
TRBJ1-1 | 12 | - | TRBV28 | - | TGTGCCAGCAGTGTGGGGGACCTAGAAGCTTTCTTT | CASSVGDLEAFF
TRBJ1-1 | 15 | - | TRBV7-8 | - | TGTGCCAGCAGCTTACAGGTGATCTTGAACACTGAAGCTTTCTTT | CASSLQVILNTEAFF
TRBJ1-1 | 13 | TRBD1 | TRBV29-1 | once | TGCAGCACCTCAGGGGGTATGAGCGCTGAAGCTTTCTTT | CSTSGGMSAEAFF
TRBJ2-2 | 15 | - | TRBV6-1 | - | TGTGCCAGCATCACCGGCCCCCAGGCCACCGGGGAGCTGTTTTTT | CASITGPQATGELFF
TRBJ2-7 | 13 | - | TRBV2 | few | TGTGCCAGCAGTGTCGGGAGTGGTTACGAGCAGTACTTC | CASSVGSGYEQYF
TRBJ2-1 | 17 | TRBD2 | TRBV9 | few | TGTGCCAGCAGCCCGCCGGGACTAGCGGTCTCCTACAATGAGCAGTTCTTC | CASSPPGLAVSYNEQFF
TRBJ2-1 | 15 | - | TRBV5-1 | few | TGCGCCAGCAGCTTGGCTCCGGCGGGGTCGGATGAGCAGTTCTTC | CASSLAPAGSDEQFF
TRBJ2-1 | 19 | - | TRBV27 | - | TGTGCCAGCAGTTTAAAGTATGGGGATATTGGCGGGAAGGGCAATGAGCAGTTCTTC | CASSLKYGDIGGKGNEQFF
TRBJ2-7 | 16 | TRBD1 | TRBV7-8 | - | TGTGCCAGCAGCTCGCCGGGACAGGGGTACTCCTACGAGCAGTACTTC | CASSSPGQGYSYEQYF
TRBJ1-5 | 18 | - | TRBV12-3/TRBV12-4 | few | TGTGCCAGCAGGACCGGGGTTCTAACATCATATAGCAATCAGCCCCAGCATTTT | CASRTGVLTSYSNQPQHF
TRBJ2-7 | 14 | - | TRBV7-2 | - | TGTGCCAGCCACAAAAGGGACGGATTGTACGAGCAGTACTTC | CASHKRDGLYEQYF
TRBJ1-5 | 14 | TRBD1 | TRBV12-3/TRBV12-4 | - | TGTGCCAGCAGGGGACAGGGCCCGGATCAGCCCCAGCATTTT | CASRGQGPDQPQHF
TRBJ2-2 | 16 | TRBD2 | TRBV6-2/TRBV6-3 | - | TGTGCCAGCAGTTACATCCCGCTAGCGGGTGCCGGGGAGCTGTTTTTT | CASSYIPLAGAGELFF
TRBJ2-2 | 14 | - | TRBV5-5 | many | TGTGCCAGCAGCTTTGGAGTAAACACCGGGGAGCTGTTTTTT | CASSFGVNTGELFF
TRBJ2-3 | 15 | - | TRBV9 | many | TGTGCCAGCAGCGTAGAGCCCTTCCTAGCAGATACGCAGTATTTT | CASSVEPFLADTQYF
TRBJ2-5 | 13 | - | TRBV20-1 | few | TGCAGTGCTAGTCTTGGGGGTGGCGAGACCCAGTACTTC | CSASLGGGETQYF
TRBJ1-2 | 12 | - | TRBV12-3/TRBV12-4 | few | TGTGCCAGCAGTTTGGGGAGGTATGGCTACACCTTC | CASSLGRYGYTF
TRBJ1-1 | 13 | - | TRBV6-6 | - | TGTGCCAGCAGTTACTCCCTTGGGGGGGGAGCTTTCTTT | CASSYSLGGGAFF
TRBJ2-1 | 18 | TRBD2 | TRBV24-1 | few | TGTGCCACCAGTGATTTCAGTAGCGGGAGCCTAGCCTACAATGAGCAGTTCTTC | CATSDFSSGSLAYNEQFF
TRBJ1-1 | 17 | TRBD1 | TRBV29-1 | few | TGCAGCGTTGAAGATAGGGACAGCATTCACATGAACACTGAAGCTTTCTTT | CSVEDRDSIHMNTEAFF
TRBJ1-2 | 15 | TRBD1 | TRBV15 | few | TGTGCCACCAGCGGGGACAGGGGAGAGAACTATGGCTACACCTTC | CATSGDRGENYGYTF
TRBJ1-4 | 15 | - | TRBV6-5 | many | TGTGCCAGCAGTTCGCCGGGATCCGCGGTTGAAAAACTGTTTTTT | CASSSPGSAVEKLFF
TRBJ2-1 | 18 | TRBD1 | TRBV4-1 | - | TGCGCCAGCAGCCAAGAAAGGCGGGGACAGGGGGCCTACAATGAGCAGTTCTTC | CASSQERRGQGAYNEQFF
TRBJ2-7 | 14 | TRBD1 | TRBV5-1 | many | TGCGCCAGCAGCTCCCAGGGGGCGACTCCCGAGCAGTACTTC | CASSSQGATPEQYF
TRBJ1-2 | 13 | - | TRBV12-3/TRBV12-4 | many | TGTGCCAGCAGTTCCTTGGGGGGCGGTGGCTACACCTTC | CASSSLGGGGYTF
TRBJ2-7 | 11 | - | TRBV20-1 | - | TGCAGTGCTCACAGGGACTACGAGCAGTACTTC | CSAHRDYEQYF
TRBJ2-5 | 12 | - | TRBV29-1 | - | TGCAGCGTTGGAGGGGTTCCAGGGACCCAGTACTTC | CSVGGVPGTQYF
TRBJ2-7 | 14 | - | TRBV5-4 | few | TGTGCCAGCAGCTTGGTGGGGATCTCCCGCGAGCAGTACTTC | CASSLVGISREQYF
TRBJ2-2 | 17 | - | TRBV21-1 | - | TGTGCCAGCGGAGGTAGCGGGAGGGCCCGGAACACCGGGGAGCTGTTTTTT | CASGGSGRARNTGELFF
TRBJ2-5 | 11 | - | TRBV25-1 | many | TGTGCCAGCAGTGAGGGGGAGACCCAGTACTTC | CASSEGETQYF
TRBJ2-7 | 16 | TRBD2 | TRBV5-1 | few | TGCGCCAGCAGCTTAAATAGCGGGGGCGGGACCTACGAGCAGTACTTC | CASSLNSGGGTYEQYF
TRBJ2-6 | 13 | - | TRBV24-1 | - | TGTGCCACAGGGGGCTCTGGGGCCAACGTCCTGACTTTC | CATGGSGANVLTF
TRBJ2-7 | 11 | - | TRBV5-1 | - | TGCGCCAGCAGACTTGGCCACGAGCAGTACTTC | CASRLGHEQYF
TRBJ2-2 | 14 | - | TRBV5-6 | many | TGTGCCAGCAGCAGGACAGTAAATTCCGGGGAGCTGTTTTTT | CASSRTVNSGELFF
TRBJ2-5 | 17 | TRBD1 | TRBV6-5 | once | TGTGCCAGCAGTTACGCGGTCCAGACAGGGGCACAAGAGACCCAGTACTTC | CASSYAVQTGAQETQYF
TRBJ2-1 | 14 | - | TRBV5-1 | - | TGCGCCAGCAGCTGGCTAGCGACCTACAATGAGCAGTTCTTC | CASSWLATYNEQFF
TRBJ2-5 | 14 | - | TRBV28 | - | TGTGCCAGCAGTGTTACAGGGCGGCAAGAGACCCAGTACTTC | CASSVTGRQETQYF
TRBJ2-5 | 14 | TRBD2 | TRBV10-3 | few | TGTGCCTCGACCCGACTAGCGGGACAAGAGACCCAGTACTTC | CASTRLAGQETQYF
TRBJ2-6 | 12 | - | TRBV7-6 | once | TGTGCCAGCCTCTCTGGGGCCAACGTCCTGACTTTC | CASLSGANVLTF
TRBJ2-2 | 16 | - | TRBV6-5 | - | TGTGCCAGCAGTTACGCGACTTCCCTTTTTGTCGGGGAGCTGTTTTTT | CASSYATSLFVGELFF
TRBJ2-3 | 15 | - | TRBV7-2 | few | TGTGCCAGCAGCTTCGACCGTTCTGAGGGTAATACGCAGTATTTT | CASSFDRSEGNTQYF
TRBJ1-2 | 13 | - | TRBV5-1 | - | TGCGCCAGCAGCTTTGGTGATGCCTATGGCTACACCTTC | CASSFGDAYGYTF
TRBJ1-4 | 13 | - | TRBV7-7 | - | TGTGCCAGCAGCTTTAGACCTGATGAAAAACTGTTTTTT | CASSFRPDEKLFF
TRBJ1-2 | 13 | TRBD1 | TRBV24-1 | - | TGTGCCACCCATGGACAGGACTCTTATGGCTACACCTTC | CATHGQDSYGYTF
TRBJ1-1 | 14 | - | TRBV13 | few | TGTGCCAGCAGCTCCCGTCCCGTGGGCACTGAAGCTTTCTTT | CASSSRPVGTEAFF
TRBJ1-5 | 15 | - | TRBV28 | - | TGTGCCAGCAGTTTTAGATGGGGGCTCGGCCCGCCCCAGCATTTT | CASSFRWGLGPPQHF
TRBJ2-1 | 14 | - | TRBV6-5 | few | TGTGCCAGCAGTTACGGCCCCGGGGGCGATGAGCAGTTCTTC | CASSYGPGGDEQFF
TRBJ2-1 | 15 | TRBD2 | TRBV7-9 | few | TGTGCCAGCAGCGGGTCTGGACTAGCGACCAATGAGCAGTTCTTC | CASSGSGLATNEQFF
TRBJ2-5 | 9 | - | TRBV29-1 | many | TGCAGCGTTGGGGAGACCCAGTACTTC | CSVGETQYF
TRBJ2-2 | 14 | TRBD1 | TRBV20-1 | few | TGCAGTGCTAGATACGGGACAGCTTCCGGGGAGCTGTTTTTT | CSARYGTASGELFF